This T cell receptor (beta chain) was documented in a study of cytotoxic CD8 clonotypes in ibrutinib-treated CLL (dated by TCRdb to the early 2020s). In the study overall: In this cohort, around 14 patients were treatment-naive and roughly ten were relapsed/refractory, while approximately 18 had unmutated IGHV. Responses were partial in around 25 patients and complete in 2; after median approximately 66 months follow-up, about 14 stayed in remission and roughly twelve progressed. The response samples were drawn at a median of around eleven months into treatment, with a range of about 6 to 36 months. On average, each sample yielded roughly 250,000 productive templates and 94,082 productive rearrangements. Longitudinal samples were obtainable from about 30% of the roughly 90 participants in the trial. Cryopreserved peripheral blood mononuclear cells were obtained prior to treatment, at the time of response, and at either disease progression or sustained remission. Every sample from remission and from progressive disease was obtained while the patients were still on ibrutinib.

The goal of deep resolution MiSeq sequencing was a depth between 1 in 1 million and 1 in 200,000 T cells, and coverage averaged 10x per clonotype. TCR beta libraries were generated with the immunoSEQ hsTCRB Kit. On the authors' methods: Data were analyzed with ImmunoSEQ Data Assistant and ImmunoSEQ Analyzer, with V, D and J genes assigned per IMGT definitions. Clonality, which ranges from 0 to 1, was calculated as one minus the normalized Shannon entropy of productive rearrangement frequencies. Only overrepresented clonotypes making up at least 0.05% of each patient's repertoire were included in the public clonotype analysis. Roughly 12 age-matched healthy donor repertoires from immuneACCESS were used as controls for clonality. The table comes from immuneACCESS by way of TCRdb, which keeps in-frame sequences with V and J called. Part of the clones is missing from these tables; in studies checked, under half for an unresolved V gene and the rest for unknown reasons. Clone size and the V and J calls come from that table; the DNA yielded D and trimming. Across this sample there are 50,000 to 75,000 clones, with 71% seen only once. The ten largest make up roughly 45% of the sample.

The table lists this clone with a few counts. This clone's antigen is unknown. No quality values exist for individual bases; no much larger clone is one base distant. The CDR3 goes from the cysteine to the phenylalanine over 13 residues. This entry keeps only the CDR3 DNA: 39 bases, framed from base 1. Trimming takes 5 bases off V and 5 bases off J; junction bases not matched to a gene: 6. Sequences SGHNT (CDR1) and YYREEE (CDR2) are obtained from the germline V gene (reference sequence). Study-wide findings and limitations: Public clonotypes were rare and either contracted or stayed stable during treatment, and the rise in clonality at ibrutinib response reflected the expansion of private clonotypes. Baseline clonality exceeded that of age-matched healthy donors and correlated strongly with circulating CD8+ T-cell counts. Clonality rose at ibrutinib response, remained stable during sustained remission, and dropped back toward baseline at progression. Sampling times were not matched between sustained-remission and progressing patients, and lymph node repertoires were not studied.

The sample's time point, from its label and the paper: about a year on ibrutinib. For TCR beta library preparation, approximately 2 micrograms of genomic DNA were isolated from cryopreserved PBMCs. Longitudinal blood samples from CLL patients on ibrutinib monotherapy were analyzed using high-throughput TCR beta sequencing. The patients were enrolled in a single-center, open-label phase 2 trial of ibrutinib monotherapy. The source is a human donor with chronic lymphocytic leukemia. The sequencing used PBMCs, collected after 12 months of ibrutinib treatment. The V gene is TRBV5-4 and the J gene is TRBJ2-5, and TRBD1 aligns with 7 junction nucleotides. The sequenced DNA is TGTGCCAGCAGACCCAACAGGGGCGAGACCCAGTACTTC. The translation is CASRPNRGETQYF.